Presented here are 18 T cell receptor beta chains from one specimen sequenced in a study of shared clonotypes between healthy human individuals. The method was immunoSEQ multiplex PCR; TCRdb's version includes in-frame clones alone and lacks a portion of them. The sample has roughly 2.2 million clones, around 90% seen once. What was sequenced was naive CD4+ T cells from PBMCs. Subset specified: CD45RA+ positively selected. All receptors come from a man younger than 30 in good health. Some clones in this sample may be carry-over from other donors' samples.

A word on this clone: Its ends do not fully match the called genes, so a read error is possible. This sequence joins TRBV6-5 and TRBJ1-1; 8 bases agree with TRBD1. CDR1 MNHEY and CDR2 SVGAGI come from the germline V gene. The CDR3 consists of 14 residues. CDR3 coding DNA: TGTGCCAGCAGTTACTCGGAGAAACGGGACAGGATGAGTTTT. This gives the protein CASSYSEKRDRMSF.

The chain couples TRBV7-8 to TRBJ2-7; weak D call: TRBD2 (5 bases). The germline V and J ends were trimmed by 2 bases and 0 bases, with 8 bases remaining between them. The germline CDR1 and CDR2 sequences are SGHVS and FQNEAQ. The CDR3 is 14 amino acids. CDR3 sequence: CASSLSGSSYEQYF. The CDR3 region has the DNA TGTGCCAGCAGCTTAAGCGGCAGCTCCTACGAGCAGTACTTC.

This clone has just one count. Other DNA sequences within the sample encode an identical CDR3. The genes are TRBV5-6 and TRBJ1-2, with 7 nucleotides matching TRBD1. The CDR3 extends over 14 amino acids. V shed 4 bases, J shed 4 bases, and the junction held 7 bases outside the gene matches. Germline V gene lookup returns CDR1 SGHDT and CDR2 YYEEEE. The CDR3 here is CASSTGQPSYGYTF. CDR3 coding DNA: TGTGCCAGCAGCACGGGACAGCCTTCCTATGGCTACACCTTC.

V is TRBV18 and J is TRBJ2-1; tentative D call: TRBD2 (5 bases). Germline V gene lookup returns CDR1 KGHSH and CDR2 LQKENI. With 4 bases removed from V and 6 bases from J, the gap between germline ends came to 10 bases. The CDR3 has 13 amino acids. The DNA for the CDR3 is TGTGCCAGCTCACAAAGCGGAGCCAATGAGCAGTTCTTC. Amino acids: CASSQSGANEQFF.

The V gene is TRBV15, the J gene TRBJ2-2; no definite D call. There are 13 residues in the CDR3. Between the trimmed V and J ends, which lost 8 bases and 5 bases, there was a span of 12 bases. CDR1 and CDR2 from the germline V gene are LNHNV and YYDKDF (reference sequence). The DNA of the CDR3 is TGTGCCACCCGGGCCGGTGTGACCGGGGAGCTGTTTTTT. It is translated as CATRAGVTGELFF.

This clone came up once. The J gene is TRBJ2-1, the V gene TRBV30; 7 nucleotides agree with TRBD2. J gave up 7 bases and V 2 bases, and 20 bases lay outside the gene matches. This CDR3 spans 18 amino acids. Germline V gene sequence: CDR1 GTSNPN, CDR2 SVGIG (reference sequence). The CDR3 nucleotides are TGTGCCTGGAGTCCCGGGTACCTACCTACCGGGAGGATGAATGAGCAGTTCTTC. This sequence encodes CAWSPGYLPTGRMNEQFF.

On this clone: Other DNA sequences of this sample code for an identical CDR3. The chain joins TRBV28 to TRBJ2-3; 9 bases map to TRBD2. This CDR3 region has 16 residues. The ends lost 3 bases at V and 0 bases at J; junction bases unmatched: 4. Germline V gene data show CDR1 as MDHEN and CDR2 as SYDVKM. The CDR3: CASSLGLALSTDTQYF. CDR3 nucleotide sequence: TGTGCCAGCAGTTTGGGACTAGCCCTTAGCACAGATACGCAGTATTTT.

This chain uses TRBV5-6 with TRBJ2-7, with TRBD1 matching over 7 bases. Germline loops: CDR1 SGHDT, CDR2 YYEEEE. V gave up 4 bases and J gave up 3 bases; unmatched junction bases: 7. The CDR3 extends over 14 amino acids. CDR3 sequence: CASSVYPGGYEQYF. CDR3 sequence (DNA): TGTGCCAGCAGCGTATATCCAGGGGGCTACGAGCAGTACTTC.

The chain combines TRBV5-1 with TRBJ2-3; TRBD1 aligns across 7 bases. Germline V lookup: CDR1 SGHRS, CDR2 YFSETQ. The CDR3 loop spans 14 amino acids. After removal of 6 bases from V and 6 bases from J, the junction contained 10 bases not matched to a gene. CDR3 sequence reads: CASTTGALRDTQYF. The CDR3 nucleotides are TGCGCCAGCACCACAGGGGCCCTTCGGGATACGCAGTATTTT.

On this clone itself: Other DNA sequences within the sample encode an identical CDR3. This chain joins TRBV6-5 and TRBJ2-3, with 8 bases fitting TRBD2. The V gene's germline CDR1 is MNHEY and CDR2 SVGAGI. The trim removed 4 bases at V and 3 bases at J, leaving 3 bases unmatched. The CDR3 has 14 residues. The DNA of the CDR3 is TGTGCCAGCAGTTCGGGGGGGCGGACAGATACGCAGTATTTT. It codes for CASSSGGRTDTQYF.

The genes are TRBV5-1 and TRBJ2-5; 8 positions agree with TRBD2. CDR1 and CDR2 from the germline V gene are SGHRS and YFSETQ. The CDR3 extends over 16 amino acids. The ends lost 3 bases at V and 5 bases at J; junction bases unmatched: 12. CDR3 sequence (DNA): TGCGCCAGCAGCTACGGAGGCGGGAGGATTCGGGAGACCCAGTACTTC. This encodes CASSYGGGRIRETQYF.

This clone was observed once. CDR3 bases: TGTGCCGGCCAGGGACTCAAAGGCAGTCAGCCCCAGCATTTT. The encoded protein is CAGQGLKGSQPQHF. J is TRBJ1-5 and V is TRBV19; possibly TRBD1 for D (5 bases). V was trimmed by 11 bases and J by 6 bases, leaving 20 bases between them. The CDR3 consists of 14 residues. Germline CDR1 LNHDA, CDR2 SQIVND (reference sequence).

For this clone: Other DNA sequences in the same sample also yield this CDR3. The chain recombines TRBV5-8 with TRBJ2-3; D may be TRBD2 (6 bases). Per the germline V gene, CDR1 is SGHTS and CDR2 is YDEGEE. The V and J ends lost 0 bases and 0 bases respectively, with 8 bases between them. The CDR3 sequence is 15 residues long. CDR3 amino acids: CASSLVGGSTDTQYF. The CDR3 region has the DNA TGTGCCAGCAGCTTGGTCGGGGGAAGCACAGATACGCAGTATTTT.

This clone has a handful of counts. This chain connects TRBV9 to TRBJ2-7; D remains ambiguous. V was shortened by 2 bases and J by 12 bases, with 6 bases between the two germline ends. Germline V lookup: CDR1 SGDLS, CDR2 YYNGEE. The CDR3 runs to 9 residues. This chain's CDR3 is CASSVVWYF. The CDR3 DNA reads TGTGCCAGCAGCGTGGTGTGGTACTTC.

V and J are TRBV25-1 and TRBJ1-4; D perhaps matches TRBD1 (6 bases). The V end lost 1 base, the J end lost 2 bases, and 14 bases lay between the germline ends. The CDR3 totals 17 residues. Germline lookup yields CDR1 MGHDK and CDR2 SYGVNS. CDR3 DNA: TGTGCCAGCAGTGAATTGATAGGGGGGGACACTAATGAAAAACTGTTTTTT. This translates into CASSELIGGDTNEKLFF.

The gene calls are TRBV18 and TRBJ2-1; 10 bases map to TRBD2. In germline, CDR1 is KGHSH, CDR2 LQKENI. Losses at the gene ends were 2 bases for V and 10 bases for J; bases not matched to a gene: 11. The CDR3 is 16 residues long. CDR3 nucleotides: TGTGCCAGCTCACCAAGCAGGACTAGCGGACTTTTGGAGCAGTTCTTC. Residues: CASSPSRTSGLLEQFF.

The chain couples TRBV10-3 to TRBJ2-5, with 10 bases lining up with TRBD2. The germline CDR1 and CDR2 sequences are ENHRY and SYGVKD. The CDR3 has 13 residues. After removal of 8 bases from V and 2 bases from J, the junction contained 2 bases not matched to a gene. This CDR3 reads CAISSGRQETQYF. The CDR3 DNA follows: TGTGCCATCTCTAGCGGGAGACAAGAGACCCAGTACTTC.

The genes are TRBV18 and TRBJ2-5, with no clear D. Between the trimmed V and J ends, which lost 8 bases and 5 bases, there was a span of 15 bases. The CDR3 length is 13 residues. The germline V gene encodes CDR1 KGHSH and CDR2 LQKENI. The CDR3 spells CASGTQPTETQYF. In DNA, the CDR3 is TGTGCCAGCGGCACACAGCCGACCGAGACCCAGTACTTC.